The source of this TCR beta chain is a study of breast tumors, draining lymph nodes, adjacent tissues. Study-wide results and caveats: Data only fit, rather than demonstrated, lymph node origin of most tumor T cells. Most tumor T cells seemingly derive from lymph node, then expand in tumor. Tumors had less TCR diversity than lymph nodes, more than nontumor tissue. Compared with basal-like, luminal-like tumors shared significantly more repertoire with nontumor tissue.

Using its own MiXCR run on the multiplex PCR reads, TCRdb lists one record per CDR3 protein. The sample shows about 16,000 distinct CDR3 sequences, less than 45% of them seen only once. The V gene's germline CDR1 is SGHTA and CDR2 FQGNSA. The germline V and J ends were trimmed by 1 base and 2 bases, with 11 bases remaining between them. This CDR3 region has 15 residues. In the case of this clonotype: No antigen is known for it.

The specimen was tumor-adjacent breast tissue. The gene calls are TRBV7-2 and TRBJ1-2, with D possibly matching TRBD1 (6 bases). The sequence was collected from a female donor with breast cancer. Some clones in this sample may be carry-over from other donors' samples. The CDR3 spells CASSLDRGANYGYTF. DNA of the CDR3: TGTGCCAGCAGCTTAGATAGGGGGGCCAACTATGGCTACACCTTC.